These 30 T cell receptor beta chains were all obtained from the same sample, sequenced in a study of blood T cell repertoires in COVID-19. Method: immunoSEQ multiplex PCR; TCRdb's copy keeps in-frame clones and lacks some. The sample includes around 440,000 clones, about 91% of them seen just once. The sample was peripheral blood. These receptors originate from a woman aged 50 to 60 with COVID-19, enrolled during active disease.

The chain employs TRBV5-6 and TRBJ1-5; D perhaps matches TRBD1 (5 bases). V lost 4 bases, J lost 2 bases, and 13 bases lay in between. The CDR3 totals 15 residues. Germline CDR1 reads SGHDT; CDR2 reads YYEEEE. CDR3 in amino acids: CASSRGGGGNQPQHF. CDR3 sequence (DNA): TGTGCCAGCAGCCGGGGCGGGGGAGGCAATCAGCCCCAGCATTTT.

The gene calls are TRBV6-4 and TRBJ2-2; D not certain. CDR1 and CDR2 (germline): MRHNA, SNTAGT. V lost 4 bases, J lost 6 bases, and 12 bases lay in between. The CDR3 contains 14 residues. DNA for the CDR3: TGTGCCAGCAGTGTTGGCTCCACGTCCGGGGAGCTGTTTTTT. It encodes CASSVGSTSGELFF.

The V call is TRBV9, the J call TRBJ2-3, with TRBD2 identical over 8 bases. Trimming took 3 bases from V and 4 from J; bases not matched to a gene: 13. The CDR3 covers 17 residues. Germline CDR1 SGDLS, CDR2 YYNGEE. CDR3 sequence reads: CASSELGRGGWADTQYF. The CDR3 bases are TGTGCCAGCAGCGAGTTGGGACGGGGGGGATGGGCAGATACGCAGTATTTT.

J is TRBJ2-3 and V is TRBV5-1, with D maybe TRBD1 (6 bases). Per germline, CDR1 SGHRS and CDR2 YFSETQ. V was shortened by 4 bases and J by 2 bases, with 14 bases between the two germline ends. The CDR3 is 15 residues long. The CDR3 coding sequence is TGCGCCAGCAGCCCCCGGACAGTCTTCACAGATACGCAGTATTTT. Protein: CASSPRTVFTDTQYF.

The chain is built from TRBV7-2 and TRBJ2-1; the match to TRBD1 covers 8 bases. The length of the CDR3 is 14 residues. After removal of 6 bases from V and 4 bases from J, the junction contained 5 bases not matched to a gene. The germline V gene encodes CDR1 SGHTA and CDR2 FQGNSA. CDR3 region: CASRSGTGYNEQFF. CDR3 coding DNA: TGTGCCAGCAGGTCGGGGACAGGATACAATGAGCAGTTCTTC.

The chain employs TRBV5-4 and TRBJ2-7, with unresolved D. Trimming removed 4 bases from V and 3 bases from J, with 5 bases in between. There are 11 residues in the CDR3. Germline V lookup: CDR1 SGHNT, CDR2 YYREEE (reference sequence). CDR3 residues: CASSVNYEQYF. In nucleotides, the CDR3 is TGTGCCAGCAGCGTTAACTACGAGCAGTACTTC.

This clone has more than one count but fewer than ten. The rearrangement uses TRBV20-1 and TRBJ1-2, with 7 positions matching TRBD1. The CDR3 spans 11 residues. Trimming removed 5 bases from V and 6 bases from J; junction bases left unmatched: 3. The germline CDR1 and CDR2 sequences are DFQATT and SNEGSKA (reference sequence). The CDR3 sequence is CSAPGQDGYTF. The DNA for the CDR3 is TGCAGTGCTCCAGGACAGGATGGCTACACCTTC.

The rearrangement links TRBV19 to TRBJ2-7; 9 bases map to TRBD1. J gave up 7 bases and V 6 bases, and 13 bases lay outside the gene matches. There are 15 residues in the CDR3. The germline CDR1 and CDR2 sequences are LNHDA and SQIVND (reference sequence). The CDR3 here is CASSHARDRADEQYF. The DNA for the CDR3 is TGTGCCAGTAGCCACGCGCGGGACAGGGCTGATGAGCAGTACTTC.

J is TRBJ2-7 and V is TRBV11-1, with 12 bases identical to TRBD1. Trimming removed 7 bases from V and 5 bases from J; junction bases left unmatched: 9. CDR3 length: 15 amino acids. Germline-derived CDR1 and CDR2 are SGHAT and FQDESV (reference sequence). The CDR3 sequence is CASTTGTGGFNEQYF. The CDR3 DNA follows: TGTGCCAGCACAACTGGGACAGGGGGCTTCAACGAGCAGTACTTC. The full variable domain, with the rest looked up from reference TRBV11-1 and TRBJ2-7, is EAEVAQSPRYKITEKSQAVAFWCDPISGHATLYWYRQILGQGPELLVQFQDESVVDDSQLPKDRFSAERLKGVDSTLKIQPAELGDSAMYLCASTTGTGGFNEQYFGPGTRLTVT.

The gene calls are TRBV3-1 (or the pseudogene TRBV3-2) and TRBJ2-3, with 14 bases matching TRBD2. This CDR3 comprises 20 residues. Germline V gives CDR1 LGHDT, CDR2 YNNKEL (reference sequence). Trimming took 4 bases from V and 5 from J; bases not matched to a gene: 17. CDR3 nucleotides: TGTGCCAGCAGCCTGTACTACAGGGGACTAGCGGGGGTTATCAAAGATACGCAGTATTTT. Its protein product is CASSLYYRGLAGVIKDTQYF.

Only one count was recorded for this clone. Other DNA sequences in this sample translate to the same CDR3. The gene calls are TRBV7-3 and TRBJ1-1; 9 bases fit TRBD1. The length of the CDR3 is 13 residues. Looked up from germline, CDR1 is SGHTA and CDR2 is FQGTGA. The V segment lost 5 bases and the J segment 5 bases; nucleotides outside the gene matches: 3. The CDR3 DNA reads as TGTGCCAGCAGCCCGGGACAGGGTACTGAAGCTTTCTTT. Translated: CASSPGQGTEAFF.

This chain connects TRBV11-2 to TRBJ2-1; 13 nucleotides align to TRBD2. V shed 4 bases and J 2 bases; nucleotides not matched to a gene: 8. This CDR3 spans 18 amino acids. Germline V gives CDR1 SGHAT, CDR2 FQNNGV. The CDR3 region is CASSWGLAGITAYNEQFF. In nucleotides, the CDR3 is TGTGCCAGCAGCTGGGGACTAGCGGGGATTACCGCCTACAATGAGCAGTTCTTC.

The chain joins TRBV11-2 to TRBJ1-5; the D is unclear. This CDR3 comprises 13 residues. Looked up from germline, CDR1 is SGHAT and CDR2 is FQNNGV. V was trimmed by 5 bases and J by 4 bases, leaving 9 bases between them. CDR3 nucleotide sequence: TGTGCCAGCAGCCCGACACCGAATCAGCCCCAGCATTTT. Translation: CASSPTPNQPQHF.

The rearrangement joins TRBV4-1 to TRBJ2-6, with D perhaps matching TRBD2 (5 bases). CDR3 size: 16 residues. Trimming left V 0 bases short and J 2 bases short, with 8 bases between. CDR1 is MGHRA, CDR2 YSYEKL, per germline. CDR3 in amino acids: CASSQDSGAGANVLTF. CDR3 coding DNA: TGCGCCAGCAGCCAAGATTCCGGGGCTGGGGCCAACGTCCTGACTTTC.

The chain carries TRBV19 and TRBJ2-6, with D possibly being TRBD2 (7 bases). The CDR3 has 16 amino acids. Germline CDR1 and CDR2: LNHDA and SQIVND (reference sequence). The germline V and J ends were trimmed by 5 bases and 4 bases, with 15 bases remaining between them. The CDR3 loop reads CASSWGGGAGANVLTF. In nucleotides, the CDR3 is TGTGCCAGTAGTTGGGGGGGCGGGGCAGGGGCCAACGTCCTGACTTTC.

The chain carries TRBV2 and TRBJ1-1; 7 bases match TRBD1. CDR1 is SNHLY and CDR2 is FYNNEI in the germline V gene. CDR3 length equals 13 residues. V trimming: 7 bases; J trimming: 6 bases; junction bases outside the gene matches: 8. CDR3 sequence: CASNLQGTAEAFF. CDR3 DNA: TGTGCCAGCAATTTACAGGGGACGGCTGAAGCTTTCTTT.

This chain uses TRBV6-5 with TRBJ2-2; D is perhaps TRBD2 (7 bases). The V gene lost 6 bases and the J gene lost 2 bases, with 13 bases spanning the gap. There are 15 residues in the CDR3. Germline V gives CDR1 MNHEY, CDR2 SVGAGI. The CDR3 coding sequence is TGTGCCAGCAGCCTGGGGGGGGCTAACACCGGGGAGCTGTTTTTT. Its translation is CASSLGGANTGELFF.

This chain uses TRBV28 with TRBJ2-2, with a tentative D call TRBD1 (5 bases). Trimming left V 4 bases short and J 6 bases short, with 12 bases between. Per germline, CDR1 MDHEN and CDR2 SYDVKM. The CDR3 runs 14 residues. The CDR3 sequence is CASSSLWGPGELFF. The CDR3 region has the DNA TGTGCCAGCAGTTCTTTGTGGGGCCCCGGGGAGCTGTTTTTT. The full variable domain, with the rest looked up from reference TRBV28 and TRBJ2-2, is DVKVTQSSRYLVKRTGEKVFLECVQDMDHENMFWYRQDPGLGLRLIYFSYDVKMKEKGDIPEGYSVSREKKERFSLILESASTNQTSMYLCASSSLWGPGELFFGEGSRLTVL.

The chain joins TRBV10-3 to TRBJ2-3; D perhaps matches TRBD2 (5 bases). The V end was cut by 0 bases, the J end by 0 bases, with 13 bases between. In germline, CDR1 is ENHRY, CDR2 SYGVKD. There are 17 residues in the CDR3. CDR3 nucleotide sequence: TGTGCCATCAGTGAGTCTAGCGTTATGGGTAGCACAGATACGCAGTATTTT. This sequence encodes CAISESSVMGSTDTQYF.

The chain joins TRBV2 to TRBJ2-7; 13 nucleotides agree with TRBD2. Germline V lookup: CDR1 SNHLY, CDR2 FYNNEI. The CDR3 runs to 15 residues. V trimming: 5 bases; J trimming: 4 bases; junction bases outside the gene matches: 5. The CDR3 DNA reads TGTGCCAGCAGTCGGACTAGCGGGGGAGTATACGAGCAGTACTTC. Its protein is CASSRTSGGVYEQYF. The complete variable domain, with remaining parts taken from reference TRBV2 and TRBJ2-7, reads EPEVTQTPSHQVTQMGQEVILRCVPISNHLYFYWYRQILGQKVEFLVSFYNNEISEKSEIFDDQFSVERPDGSNFTLKIRSTKLEDSAMYFCASSRTSGGVYEQYFGPGTRLTVT.

The gene calls are TRBV6-5 and TRBJ1-4; 7 bases match TRBD1. The V and J ends lost 2 bases and 4 bases, in that order; junction bases with no gene match: 1. The CDR3 is 14 residues long. The V gene's germline CDR1 is MNHEY and CDR2 SVGAGI. As DNA, the CDR3 is TGTGCCAGCAGTTACGGACAGGTTAATGAAAAACTGTTTTTT. Translation gives CASSYGQVNEKLFF.

The chain uses TRBV19 and TRBJ1-5, with a tentative D call TRBD1 (5 bases). The CDR3 runs 15 residues. In germline, CDR1 is LNHDA, CDR2 SQIVND (reference sequence). V was trimmed by 3 bases and J by 6 bases, leaving 15 bases between them. CDR3 protein: CASSIDPGRAQPQHF. CDR3 nucleotide sequence: TGTGCCAGTAGTATCGACCCAGGGAGGGCTCAGCCCCAGCATTTT.

V gene TRBV15 combines with J gene TRBJ2-1; 11 bases align to TRBD2. After removal of 3 bases from V and 4 bases from J, the junction contained 2 bases not matched to a gene. The CDR3 spans 15 residues. The germline gives CDR1 LNHNV, CDR2 YYDKDF (reference sequence). CDR3 sequence (DNA): TGTGCCACCAGCAGGGGACTAGCGGCGTACAATGAGCAGTTCTTC. Amino acid sequence: CATSRGLAAYNEQFF.

The chain is built from TRBV5-4 and TRBJ1-1; 8 bases line up with TRBD1. There are 12 residues in the CDR3. The germline CDR1 and CDR2 sequences are SGHNT and YYREEE (reference sequence). Unmatched junction bases numbered 2, after V lost 3 bases and J lost 7 bases. CDR3: CASSSTGGEAFF. For the CDR3, the DNA is TGTGCCAGCAGCTCTACAGGGGGTGAAGCTTTCTTT.

The chain combines TRBV6-5 with TRBJ1-4; TRBD1 aligns across 7 bases. This CDR3 has 16 amino acids. Trimming took 4 bases from V and 4 from J; bases not matched to a gene: 9. The germline CDR1 and CDR2 sequences are MNHEY and SVGAGI. The CDR3 sequence: CASSLAAGGLNEKLFF. In DNA form, the CDR3 reads TGTGCCAGCAGTTTGGCGGCAGGGGGACTTAATGAAAAACTGTTTTTT.

The rearrangement joins TRBV30 to TRBJ1-2; the match to TRBD1 covers 12 bases. Trimming took 7 bases from V and 7 from J; bases not matched to a gene: 7. Germline-derived CDR1 and CDR2 are GTSNPN and SVGIG (reference sequence). The CDR3 has 13 amino acids. The CDR3 protein is CAFDGTGGGGYTF. CDR3 sequence (DNA): TGTGCCTTTGACGGGACAGGGGGCGGTGGCTACACCTTC.

The J gene is TRBJ1-5, the V gene TRBV10-2; 7 bases fit TRBD1. V shed 4 bases, J shed 9 bases, and the junction held 6 bases outside the gene matches. CDR3 length equals 13 residues. Germline CDR1 reads WSHSY; CDR2 reads SAAADI. CDR3 sequence reads: CASSGGGRGPQHF. The CDR3 coding sequence is TGCGCCAGCAGTGGAGGGGGCAGAGGGCCCCAGCATTTT.

The J gene is TRBJ1-6, the V gene TRBV6-5; a weak D match, TRBD1 (5 bases). The CDR3 length is 14 residues. Germline CDR1 reads MNHEY; CDR2 reads SVGAGI. Trimming stripped 7 bases from V and 7 bases from J, with 14 bases between. The CDR3 loop reads CASNRQHLNSPLHF. CDR3 DNA: TGTGCCAGCAACCGACAGCACCTAAATTCACCCCTCCACTTT.

The V call is TRBV30, the J call TRBJ1-2, with TRBD1 as a possible D gene (6 bases). V was shortened by 0 bases and J by 1 base, with 15 bases between the two germline ends. Germline lookup yields CDR1 GTSNPN and CDR2 SVGIG (reference sequence). CDR3 length equals 16 residues. The DNA of the CDR3 is TGTGCCTGGAGTGTAAAGGGGGGGAGCGTTAACTATGGCTACACCTTC. Its protein product is CAWSVKGGSVNYGYTF.

The genes are TRBV4-2 and TRBJ2-1, with 8 bases that match TRBD2. The CDR3 has 16 residues. CDR1 is LGHNA, CDR2 YNFKEQ, per germline. V lost 1 base to trimming and J lost 7 bases; unmatched junction nucleotides: 9. CDR3 bases: TGTGCCAGCAGCCAAGTCCCCGGGGGGGCCGTAAATGAGCAGTTCTTC. Its translation is CASSQVPGGAVNEQFF.